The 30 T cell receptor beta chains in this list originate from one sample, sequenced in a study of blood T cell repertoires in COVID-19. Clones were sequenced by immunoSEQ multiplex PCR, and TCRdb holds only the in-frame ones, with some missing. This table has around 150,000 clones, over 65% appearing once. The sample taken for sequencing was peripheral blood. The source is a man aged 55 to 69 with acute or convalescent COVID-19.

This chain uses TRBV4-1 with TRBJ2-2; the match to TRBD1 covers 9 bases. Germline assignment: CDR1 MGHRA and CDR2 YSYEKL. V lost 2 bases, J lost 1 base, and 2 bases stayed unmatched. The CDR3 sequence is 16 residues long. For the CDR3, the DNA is TGCGCCAGCAGCCAAAGACAGGGGGTGAACACCGGGGAGCTGTTTTTT. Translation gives CASSQRQGVNTGELFF.

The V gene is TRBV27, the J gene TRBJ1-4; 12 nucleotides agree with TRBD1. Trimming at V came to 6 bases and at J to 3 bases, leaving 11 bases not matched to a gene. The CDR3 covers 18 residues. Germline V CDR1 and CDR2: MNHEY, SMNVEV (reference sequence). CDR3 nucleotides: TGTGCCAGCAGAATCGCCGGGACAGGGGGCTTCTCTAATGAAAAACTGTTTTTT. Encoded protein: CASRIAGTGGFSNEKLFF.

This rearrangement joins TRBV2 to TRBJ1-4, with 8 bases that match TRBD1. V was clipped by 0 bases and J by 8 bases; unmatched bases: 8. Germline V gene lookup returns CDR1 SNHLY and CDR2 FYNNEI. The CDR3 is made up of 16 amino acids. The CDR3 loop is CASSEAGQGREEKLFF. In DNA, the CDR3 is TGTGCCAGCAGTGAAGCCGGACAGGGCCGAGAGGAAAAACTGTTTTTT.

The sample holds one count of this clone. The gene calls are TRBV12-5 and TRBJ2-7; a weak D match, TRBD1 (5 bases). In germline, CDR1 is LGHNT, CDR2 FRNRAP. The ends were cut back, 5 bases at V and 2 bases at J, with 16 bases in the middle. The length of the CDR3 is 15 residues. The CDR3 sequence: CASGPGWGRAYEQYF. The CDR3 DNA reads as TGTGCTAGTGGTCCAGGGTGGGGAAGGGCCTACGAGCAGTACTTC.

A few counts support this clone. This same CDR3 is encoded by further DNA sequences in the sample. For the CDR3, the DNA is TGTGCCATCAGTGAGGGGCAAAAGAACACTGAAGCTTTCTTT. Its protein product is CAISEGQKNTEAFF. The chain couples TRBV10-3 to TRBJ1-1; no clear D. The CDR3 consists of 14 residues. V dropped 2 bases and J dropped 1 base, with 8 bases sitting between them. From germline, CDR1 is ENHRY and CDR2 SYGVKD.

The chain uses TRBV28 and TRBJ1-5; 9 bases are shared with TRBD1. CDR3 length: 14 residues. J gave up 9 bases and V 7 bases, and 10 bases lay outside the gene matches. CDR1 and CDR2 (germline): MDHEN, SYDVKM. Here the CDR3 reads CASISGTGSRPQHF. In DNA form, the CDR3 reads TGTGCCAGCATTTCCGGGACAGGGTCTCGGCCCCAGCATTTT.

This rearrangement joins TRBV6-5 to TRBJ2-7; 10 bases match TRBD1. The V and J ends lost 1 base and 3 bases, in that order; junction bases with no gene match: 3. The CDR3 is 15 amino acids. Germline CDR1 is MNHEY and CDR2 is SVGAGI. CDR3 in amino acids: CASSYFRDRGYEQYF. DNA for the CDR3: TGTGCCAGCAGTTACTTCCGGGACAGGGGCTACGAGCAGTACTTC.

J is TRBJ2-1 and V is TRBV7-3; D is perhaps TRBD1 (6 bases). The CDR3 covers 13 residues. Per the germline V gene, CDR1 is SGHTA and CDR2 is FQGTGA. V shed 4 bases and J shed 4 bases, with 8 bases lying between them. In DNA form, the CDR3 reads TGTGCCAGCAGCTGGGACACTTACAATGAGCAGTTCTTC. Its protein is CASSWDTYNEQFF.

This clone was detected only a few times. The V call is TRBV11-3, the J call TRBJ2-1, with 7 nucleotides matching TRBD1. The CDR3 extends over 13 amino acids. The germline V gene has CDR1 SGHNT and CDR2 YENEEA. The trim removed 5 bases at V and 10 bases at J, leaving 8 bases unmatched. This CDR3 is CASSPEDREEQFF. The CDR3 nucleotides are TGTGCCAGCAGCCCTGAAGACAGGGAAGAGCAGTTCTTC.

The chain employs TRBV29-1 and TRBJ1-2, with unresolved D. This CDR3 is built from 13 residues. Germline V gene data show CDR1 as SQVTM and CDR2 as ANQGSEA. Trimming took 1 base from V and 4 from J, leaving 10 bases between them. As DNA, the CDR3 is TGCAGCGTTGAAGCCCAGGCGCCCTATGGCTACACCTTC. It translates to CSVEAQAPYGYTF.

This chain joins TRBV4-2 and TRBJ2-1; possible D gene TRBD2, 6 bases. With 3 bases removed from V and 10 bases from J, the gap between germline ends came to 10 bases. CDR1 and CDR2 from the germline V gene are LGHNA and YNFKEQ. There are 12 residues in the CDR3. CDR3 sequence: CASSHVTSEQFF. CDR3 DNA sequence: TGTGCCAGCAGCCACGTAACTAGCGAGCAGTTCTTC.

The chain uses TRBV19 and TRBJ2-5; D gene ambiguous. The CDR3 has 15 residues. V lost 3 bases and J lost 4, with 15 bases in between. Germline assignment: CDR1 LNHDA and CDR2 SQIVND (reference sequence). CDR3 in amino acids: CASSMMMVPLETQYF. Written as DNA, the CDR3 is TGTGCCAGTAGTATGATGATGGTCCCACTAGAGACCCAGTACTTC.

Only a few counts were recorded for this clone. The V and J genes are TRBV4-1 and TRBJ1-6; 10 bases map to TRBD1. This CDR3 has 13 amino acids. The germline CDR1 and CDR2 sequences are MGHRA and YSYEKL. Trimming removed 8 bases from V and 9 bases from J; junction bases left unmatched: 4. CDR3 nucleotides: TGCGCCAGCGGACAGGGGGTCAGTTCACCCCTCCACTTT. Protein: CASGQGVSSPLHF.

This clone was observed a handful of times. The CDR3 spells CASGGTGADTEAFF. For the CDR3, the DNA is TGTGCCAGCGGCGGGACAGGTGCCGACACTGAAGCTTTCTTT. V usage is TRBV2 and J usage is TRBJ1-1; 8 bases match TRBD1. V shed 8 bases and J 3 bases; nucleotides not matched to a gene: 8. CDR1 and CDR2 from the germline V gene are SNHLY and FYNNEI. The CDR3 totals 14 residues.

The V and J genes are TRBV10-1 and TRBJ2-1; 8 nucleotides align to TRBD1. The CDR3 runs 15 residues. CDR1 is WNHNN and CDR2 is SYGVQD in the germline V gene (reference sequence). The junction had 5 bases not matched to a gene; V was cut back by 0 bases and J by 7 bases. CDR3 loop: CASSESRGRPNEQFF. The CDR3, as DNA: TGCGCCAGCAGTGAGTCCAGGGGGCGCCCGAATGAGCAGTTCTTC.

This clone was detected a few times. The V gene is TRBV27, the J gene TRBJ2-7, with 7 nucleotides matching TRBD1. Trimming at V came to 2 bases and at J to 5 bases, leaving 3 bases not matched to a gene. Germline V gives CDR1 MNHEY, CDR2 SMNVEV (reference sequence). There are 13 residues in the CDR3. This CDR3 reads CASSLMTGNEQYF. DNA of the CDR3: TGTGCCAGCAGTTTAATGACAGGGAACGAGCAGTACTTC.

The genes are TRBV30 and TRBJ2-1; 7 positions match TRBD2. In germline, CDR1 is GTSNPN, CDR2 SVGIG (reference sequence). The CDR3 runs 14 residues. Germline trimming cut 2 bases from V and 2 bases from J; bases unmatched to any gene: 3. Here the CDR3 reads CAWSKLAPYNEQFF. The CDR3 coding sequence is TGTGCCTGGAGTAAACTAGCGCCCTACAATGAGCAGTTCTTC. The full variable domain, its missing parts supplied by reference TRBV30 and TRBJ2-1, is SQTIHQWPATLVQPVGSPLSLECTVEGTSNPNLYWYRQAAGRGLQLLFYSVGIGQISSEVPQNLSASRPQDRQFILSSKKLLLSDSGFYLCAWSKLAPYNEQFFGPGTRLTVL.

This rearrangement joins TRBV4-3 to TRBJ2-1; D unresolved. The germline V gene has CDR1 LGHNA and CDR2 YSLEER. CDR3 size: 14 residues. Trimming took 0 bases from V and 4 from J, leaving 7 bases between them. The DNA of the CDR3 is TGCGCCAGCAGCCAAGATTCCCGGTACAATGAGCAGTTCTTC. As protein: CASSQDSRYNEQFF.

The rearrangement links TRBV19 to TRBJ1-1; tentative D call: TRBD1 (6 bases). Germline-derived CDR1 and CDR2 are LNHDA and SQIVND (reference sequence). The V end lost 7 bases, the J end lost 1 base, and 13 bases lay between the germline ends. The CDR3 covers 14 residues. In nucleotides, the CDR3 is TGTGCCAGTACCGGGAGGGGGGAGAACACTGAAGCTTTCTTT. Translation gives CASTGRGENTEAFF.

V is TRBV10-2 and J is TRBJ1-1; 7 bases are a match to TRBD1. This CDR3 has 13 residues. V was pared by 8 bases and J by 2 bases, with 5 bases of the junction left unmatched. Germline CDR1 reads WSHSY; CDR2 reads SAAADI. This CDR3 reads CASSGTVNTEAFF. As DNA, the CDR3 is TGCGCCAGCTCCGGGACAGTTAACACTGAAGCTTTCTTT.

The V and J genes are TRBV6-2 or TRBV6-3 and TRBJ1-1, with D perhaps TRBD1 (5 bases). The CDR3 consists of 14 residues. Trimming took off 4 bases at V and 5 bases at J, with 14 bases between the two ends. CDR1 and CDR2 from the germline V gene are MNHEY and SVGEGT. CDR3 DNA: TGTGCCAGCAGTTTGGGGGTCGGGGGGACTGAAGCTTTCTTT. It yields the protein CASSLGVGGTEAFF.

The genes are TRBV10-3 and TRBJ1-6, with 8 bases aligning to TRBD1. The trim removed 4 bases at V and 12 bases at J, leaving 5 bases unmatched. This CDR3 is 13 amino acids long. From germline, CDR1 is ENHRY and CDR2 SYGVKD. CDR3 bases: TGTGCCATCAGTGCCGGGACAGGCGAACCCCTCCACTTT. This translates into CAISAGTGEPLHF.

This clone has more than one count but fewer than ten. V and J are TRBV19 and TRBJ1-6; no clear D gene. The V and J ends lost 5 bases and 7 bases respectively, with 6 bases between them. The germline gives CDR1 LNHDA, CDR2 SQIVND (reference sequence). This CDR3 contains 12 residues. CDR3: CASSVLNSPLHF. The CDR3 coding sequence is TGTGCCAGTAGTGTATTGAATTCACCCCTCCACTTT.

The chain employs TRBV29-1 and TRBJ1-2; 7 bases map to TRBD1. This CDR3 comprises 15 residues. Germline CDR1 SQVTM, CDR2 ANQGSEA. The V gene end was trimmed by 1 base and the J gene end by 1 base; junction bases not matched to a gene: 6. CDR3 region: CSVEGQGDNNYGYTF. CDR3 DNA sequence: TGCAGCGTTGAAGGGCAGGGGGACAATAACTATGGCTACACCTTC.

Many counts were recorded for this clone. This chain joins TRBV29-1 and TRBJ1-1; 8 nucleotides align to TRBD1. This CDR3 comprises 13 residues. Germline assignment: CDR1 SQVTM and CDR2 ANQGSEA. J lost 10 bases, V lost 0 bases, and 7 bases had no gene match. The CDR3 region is CSVEDPDRVVAFF. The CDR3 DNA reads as TGCAGCGTTGAAGACCCGGACAGGGTGGTAGCTTTCTTT.

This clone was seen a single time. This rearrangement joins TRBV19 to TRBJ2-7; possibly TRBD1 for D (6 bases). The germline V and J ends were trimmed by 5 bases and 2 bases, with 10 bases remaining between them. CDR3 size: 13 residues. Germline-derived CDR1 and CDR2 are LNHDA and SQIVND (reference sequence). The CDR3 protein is CASSARGPYEQYF. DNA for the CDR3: TGTGCCAGTAGTGCCAGGGGACCCTACGAGCAGTACTTC.

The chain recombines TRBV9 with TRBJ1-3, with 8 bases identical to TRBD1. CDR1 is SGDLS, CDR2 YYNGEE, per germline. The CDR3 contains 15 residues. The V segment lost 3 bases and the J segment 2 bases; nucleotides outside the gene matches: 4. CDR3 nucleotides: TGTGCCAGCAGCGGACAGGGGAACGCTGGAAACACCATATATTTT. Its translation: CASSGQGNAGNTIYF. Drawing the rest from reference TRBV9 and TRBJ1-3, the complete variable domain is DSGVTQTPKHLITATGQRVTLRCSPRSGDLSVYWYQQSLDQGLQFLIQYYNGEERAKGNILERFSAQQFPDLHSELNLSSLELGDSALYFCASSGQGNAGNTIYFGEGSWLTVV.

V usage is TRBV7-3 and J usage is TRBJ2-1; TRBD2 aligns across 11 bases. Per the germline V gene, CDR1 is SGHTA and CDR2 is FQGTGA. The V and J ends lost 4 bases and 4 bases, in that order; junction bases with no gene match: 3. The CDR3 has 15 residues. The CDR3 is CASSSLAGGYNEQFF. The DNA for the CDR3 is TGTGCCAGCAGCTCCCTAGCGGGGGGATACAATGAGCAGTTCTTC.

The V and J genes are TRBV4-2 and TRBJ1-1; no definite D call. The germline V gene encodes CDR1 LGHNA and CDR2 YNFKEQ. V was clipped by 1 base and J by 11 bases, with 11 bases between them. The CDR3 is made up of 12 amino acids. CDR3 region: CASSQVGQQAFF. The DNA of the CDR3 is TGTGCCAGCAGCCAAGTAGGCCAACAGGCTTTCTTT.

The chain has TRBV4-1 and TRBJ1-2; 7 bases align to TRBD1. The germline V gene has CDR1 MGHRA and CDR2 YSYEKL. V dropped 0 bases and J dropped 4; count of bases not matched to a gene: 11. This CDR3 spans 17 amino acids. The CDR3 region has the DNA TGCGCCAGCAGCCAAGAAGTACCGGGACAGTGGGGCTATGGCTACACCTTC. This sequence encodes CASSQEVPGQWGYGYTF.